This T cell receptor beta chain came from a study of identical twins. Whole-study findings and limits: Not following the same donors, the study drew its conclusions from cross-sectional statistical analysis.

In regard to this clonotype: Antigen specificity is unknown.

This CDR3 comprises 16 residues. Trimming removed 5 bases from V and 0 bases from J; junction bases left unmatched: 7. The V gene's germline CDR1 is SGHVS and CDR2 FNYEAQ. The cDNA had a unique molecular identifier and a template-switch universal primer site. MiXCR was run by TCRdb on the 5' RACE reads, yielding one entry per CDR3 protein. The table has around 450,000 distinct CDR3 sequences, over 12% seen once. The same sample was also used in a study of yellow fever vaccine responses in identical twins.

Material for sequencing was CD4+ T cells sorted from blood. This clonotype was sampled from a woman in her late teens or twenties in good health. The chain is built from TRBV7-6 and TRBJ2-3, with 8 bases matching TRBD2. CDR3 sequence reads: CASSPLASGSTDTQYF. The CDR3 region has the DNA TGTGCCAGCAGCCCGCTGGCTAGCGGGAGCACAGATACGCAGTATTTT.